This T cell receptor beta chain originates from a study of T cells after yellow fever vaccination. Findings and caveats of the study: Researchers noted that a small share of clonotypes showed up in both CD4 and CD8 compartments. The study re-detected most primary-vaccination clones after the booster (nearly 97% CD4, around 90% CD8).

This clonotype was found a few times. Its antigen is as yet unknown. Using its own MiXCR run on the 5' RACE reads, TCRdb lists one record per CDR3 protein. The sample holds 150,000 to 200,000 distinct CDR3 sequences; 11% are singletons and the top ten take about 40%. The sequencing here drew on CD8+ T cells sorted from PBMCs, taken 15 days after the yellow fever booster vaccination. This receptor was obtained from a man aged 18 to 30 who received the YFV17D yellow fever vaccine.

Here the CDR3 DNA reads TGTGCCAGCAGTGGGGACGCTCGAGAACTGTTTTTT. This gives the protein CASSGDARELFF. This chain joins TRBV27 and TRBJ1-4; D perhaps matches TRBD1 (5 bases). The CDR3 spans 12 residues. From germline, CDR1 is MNHEY and CDR2 SMNVEV (reference sequence). Trimming shortened V by 5 bases and J by 12 bases, and 13 bases separated the two germline ends.